This T cell receptor beta chain was sequenced in a study of a mutant IDH1 vaccine in newly diagnosed glioma. Documented time point: week 47, end of study. One vaccine dose held 300 ug of mutant IDH1 20-mer peptide and came with topical imiquimod. The assay was immunoSEQ multiplex PCR, and TCRdb's table has in-frame clones only and misses some. The table lists more than 35,000 clones, about 81% of them singletons. Of note for this clone: Its target is not known.

The V gene's germline CDR1 is SGHVS and CDR2 FNYEAQ. Trimming pared 5 bases from V and 3 bases from J, leaving 7 bases between. The CDR3 totals 13 residues. The sequence was collected from a middle-aged man with glioma. Sequences were derived from PBMCs, sampled from a glioma patient whose treatment included an IDH1 peptide vaccine. V gene TRBV7-6 combines with J gene TRBJ2-2, with D possibly matching TRBD1 (5 bases). The CDR3 loop is CASSKQDTGELFF. The DNA of the CDR3 is TGTGCCAGCAGCAAACAGGACACCGGGGAGCTGTTTTTT.